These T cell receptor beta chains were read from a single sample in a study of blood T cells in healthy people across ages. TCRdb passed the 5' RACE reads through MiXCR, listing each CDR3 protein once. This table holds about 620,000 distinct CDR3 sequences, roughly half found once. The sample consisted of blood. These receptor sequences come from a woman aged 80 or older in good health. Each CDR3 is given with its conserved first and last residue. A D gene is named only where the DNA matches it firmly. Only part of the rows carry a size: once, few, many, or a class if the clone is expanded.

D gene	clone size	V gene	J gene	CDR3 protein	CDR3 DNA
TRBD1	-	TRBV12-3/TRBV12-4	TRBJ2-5	CASSFGTGGQYF	TGTGCCAGCAGTTTTGGGACAGGGGGCCAGTACTTC
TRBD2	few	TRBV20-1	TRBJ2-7	CSAPGGLALEQYF	TGCAGTGCGCCCGGGGGACTAGCTCTCGAGCAGTACTTC
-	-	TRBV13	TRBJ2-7	CASSSGVGGYEQYF	TGTGCCAGCAGCTCCGGAGTCGGGGGATACGAGCAGTACTTC
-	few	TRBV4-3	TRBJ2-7	CASSQVGEGYEQYF	TGCGCCAGCAGCCAAGTAGGGGAAGGGTACGAGCAGTACTTC
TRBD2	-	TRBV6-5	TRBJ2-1	CASSYSPSGSDEQFF	TGTGCCAGCAGTTACTCTCCTAGCGGGAGTGATGAGCAGTTCTTC
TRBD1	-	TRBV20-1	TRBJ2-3	CSARDGSLGGQGSTDTQYF	TGCAGTGCTAGAGATGGTTCATTGGGGGGACAGGGAAGCACAGATACGCAGTATTTT
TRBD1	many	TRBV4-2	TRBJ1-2	CASSQDRDRRGYTF	TGTGCCAGCAGCCAGGACCGGGACAGGCGTGGCTACACCTTC
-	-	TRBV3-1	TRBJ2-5	CASSQESGPREAQYF	TGTGCCAGCAGCCAAGAGTCGGGACCAAGAGAGGCCCAGTACTTC
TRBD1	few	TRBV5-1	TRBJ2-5	CASSTPTGTGDLDEQYF	TGCGCCAGCAGCACACCAACCGGGACAGGGGATCTCGATGAGCAGTACTTC
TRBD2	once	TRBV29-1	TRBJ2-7	CSVPGLAYYEQYF	TGCAGCGTCCCAGGACTAGCGTACTACGAGCAGTACTTC
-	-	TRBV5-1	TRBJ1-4	CASSLLGQVEKLFF	TGCGCCAGCAGCTTGTTGGGGCAGGTGGAAAAACTGTTTTTT
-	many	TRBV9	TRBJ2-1	CASSVPSHNEQFF	TGTGCCAGCAGCGTCCCGTCCCACAATGAGCAGTTCTTC
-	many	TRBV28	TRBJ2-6	CASSSSLLATGANVLTF	TGTGCCAGCAGTTCATCCCTTCTAGCGACCGGGGCCAACGTCCTGACTTTC
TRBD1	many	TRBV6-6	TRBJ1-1	CASSRQGGTEAFF	TGTGCCAGCAGCCGACAGGGGGGCACTGAAGCTTTCTTT
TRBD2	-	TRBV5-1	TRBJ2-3	CASSLEASGGLDTQYF	TGCGCCAGCAGCTTGGAGGCTAGCGGGGGTCTAGATACGCAGTATTTT
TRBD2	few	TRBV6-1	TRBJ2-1	CASSVQREHDEQFF	TGTGCCAGCAGTGTCCAGCGGGAGCACGATGAGCAGTTCTTC
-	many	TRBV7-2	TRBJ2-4	CASSLEAATLEGIQYF	TGTGCCAGCAGCTTAGAGGCGGCCACACTGGAGGGCATTCAGTACTTC
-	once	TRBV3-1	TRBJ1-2	CASSRPGVRYTF	TGTGCCAGCAGCCGCCCTGGGGTGCGCTACACCTTC
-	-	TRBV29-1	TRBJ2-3	CSVETDSTDTQYF	TGCAGCGTTGAAACAGATTCCACAGATACGCAGTATTTT
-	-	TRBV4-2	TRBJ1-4	CASKGTDEKLFF	TGTGCCAGCAAAGGAACTGATGAAAAACTGTTTTTT
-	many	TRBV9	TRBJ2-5	CASSVGSQGETQYF	TGTGCCAGCAGCGTAGGGTCCCAGGGAGAGACCCAGTACTTC
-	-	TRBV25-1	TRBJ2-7	CASSEYSGDINEQYF	TGTGCCAGCAGTGAATATTCAGGGGACATTAATGAGCAGTACTTC
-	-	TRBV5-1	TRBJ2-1	CASSRDVVGGFGEQFF	TGCGCCAGCAGCCGGGACGTCGTCGGGGGTTTCGGGGAGCAGTTCTTC
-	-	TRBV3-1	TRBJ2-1	CASSPQFGPIEQFF	TGTGCCAGCAGCCCCCAATTTGGCCCCATTGAGCAGTTCTTC
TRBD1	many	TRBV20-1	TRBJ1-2	CSATPGQGANYGYTF	TGCAGTGCTACACCGGGACAGGGAGCTAACTATGGCTACACCTTC
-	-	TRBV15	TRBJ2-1	CATSGLGLGNEQFF	TGTGCCACCAGCGGACTGGGGCTGGGAAATGAGCAGTTCTTC